This TCR beta chain was obtained from a study of CD8+ T cells in alopecia areata. About the study: The drug, tofacitinib, lasted 6 to 18 months, followed by 6 months off drug.

RNA extraction was followed by reverse transcription into cDNA, which acted as the sequencing template. The repertoire was sequenced with immunoSEQ multiplex PCR; TCRdb's copy has only in-frame clones and lacks some. Of under 70,000 clones in the sample, roughly three fifths were seen once. CDR1 is SGHRS, CDR2 YFSETQ, per germline. This CDR3 region has 14 residues. Trimming removed 7 bases from V and 3 bases from J, with 13 bases in between. The clonotype comes from a human donor with alopecia areata. Specimen: CD8+ T cells sorted from blood, collected at week 0. This chain links TRBV5-1 with TRBJ2-2, with D maybe TRBD2 (6 bases). The CDR3 nucleotides read TGCGCCAGCCATTGGCGCGGGGACACCGGGGAGCTGTTTTTT. Amino acid sequence: CASHWRGDTGELFF.